A single sample is the source of the 6 T cell receptor beta chains below, sequenced in a study of Graves' ophthalmopathy and Graves' hyperthyroidism. Amplification targeted the TCR beta CDR3 regions, with RNA transcripts as the source material. Second-round multiplex PCR followed a first-round RT-PCR using HTBI primers. TCRdb ran MiXCR on the multiplex PCR reads and lists one entry per CDR3 protein. Of about 500,000 distinct CDR3 sequences listed, about 35% are singletons. The sequenced sample was peripheral blood or thyroid tissue (not recorded which). The receptors originated from an adult man with Graves' hyperthyroidism.

The chain carries TRBV10-2 and TRBJ1-6, with a possible D match to TRBD1 (5 bases). With 6 bases removed from V and 13 bases from J, the gap between germline ends came to 19 bases. The CDR3 is 14 residues long. CDR1 and CDR2 from the germline V gene are WSHSY and SAAADI. Here the CDR3 reads CASRGTSGRSPLHF. The CDR3 region has the DNA TGCGCCAGCAGGGGGACTAGCGGGAGGTCCCCCCTCCACTTT.

This clonotype was counted many times. The chain is built from TRBV20-1 and TRBJ2-5; 10 positions agree with TRBD2. The junction had 9 bases not matched to a gene; V was cut back by 6 bases and J by 2 bases. Germline loops: CDR1 DFQATT, CDR2 SNEGSKA (reference sequence). The CDR3 runs 15 residues. Here the CDR3 DNA reads TGCAGTGCAACTAGCGGGAAATTGGGGCAAGAGACCCAGTACTTC. Translated, it gives CSATSGKLGQETQYF.

This clonotype came up many times. This rearrangement joins TRBV19 to TRBJ1-2; TRBD1 agrees at 7 bases. CDR1 and CDR2 from the germline V gene are LNHDA and SQIVND (reference sequence). Germline trimming cut 6 bases from V and 4 bases from J; bases unmatched to any gene: 5. CDR3 length equals 13 residues. The DNA of the CDR3 is TGTGCCAGTAGCCAGCGGGACAGCTATGGCTACACCTTC. Its translation is CASSQRDSYGYTF. Filled out from reference TRBV19 and TRBJ1-2, the complete variable domain reads DGGITQSPKYLFRKEGQNVTLSCEQNLNHDAMYWYRQDPGQGLRLIYYSQIVNDFQKGDIAEGYSVSREKKESFPLTVTSAQKNPTAFYLCASSQRDSYGYTFGSGTRLTVV.

This clonotype was observed at least ten times. For the CDR3, the DNA is TGTGCCAGCAAGTGGGGGGGAGTAATGAACACTGAAGCTTTCTTT. It yields the protein CASKWGGVMNTEAFF. This chain joins TRBV2 and TRBJ1-1; weak D call: TRBD1 (5 bases). The CDR3 sequence is 15 residues long. Per the germline V gene, CDR1 is SNHLY and CDR2 is FYNNEI. Trimming shortened V by 7 bases and J by 0 bases, and 15 bases separated the two germline ends.

This clonotype was seen at least ten times. V gene TRBV6-5 combines with J gene TRBJ1-4; D gene unclear. The germline CDR1 and CDR2 sequences are MNHEY and SVGAGI. V was shortened by 4 bases and J by 7 bases, with 16 bases between the two germline ends. The CDR3 has 15 amino acids. CDR3 nucleotides: TGTGCCAGCAGTTCCACTTCGGGGAGGTCTGAAAAACTGTTTTTT. It translates to CASSSTSGRSEKLFF.

The chain links TRBV7-9 to TRBJ2-5; D not certain. Trimming pared 4 bases from V and 4 bases from J, leaving 16 bases between. The germline gives CDR1 SEHNR, CDR2 FQNEAQ (reference sequence). The CDR3 is 15 amino acids. Written as DNA, the CDR3 is TGTGCCAGCAGCTACATGGACGGAGCTATAGAGACCCAGTACTTC. This translates into CASSYMDGAIETQYF.